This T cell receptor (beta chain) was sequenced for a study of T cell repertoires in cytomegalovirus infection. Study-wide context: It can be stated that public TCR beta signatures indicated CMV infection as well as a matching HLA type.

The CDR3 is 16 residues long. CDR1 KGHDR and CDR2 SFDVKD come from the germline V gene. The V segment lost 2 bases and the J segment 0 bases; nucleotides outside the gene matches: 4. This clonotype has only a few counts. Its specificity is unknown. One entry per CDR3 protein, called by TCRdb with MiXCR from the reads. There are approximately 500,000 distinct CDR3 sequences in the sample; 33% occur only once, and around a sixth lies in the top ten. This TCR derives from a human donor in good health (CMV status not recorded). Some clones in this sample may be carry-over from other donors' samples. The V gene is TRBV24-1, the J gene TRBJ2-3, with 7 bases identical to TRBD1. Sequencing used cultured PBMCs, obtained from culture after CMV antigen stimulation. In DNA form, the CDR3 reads TGTGCCACCAGTGATTATGGGACAGCAAGCACAGATACGCAGTATTTT. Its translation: CATSDYGTASTDTQYF.